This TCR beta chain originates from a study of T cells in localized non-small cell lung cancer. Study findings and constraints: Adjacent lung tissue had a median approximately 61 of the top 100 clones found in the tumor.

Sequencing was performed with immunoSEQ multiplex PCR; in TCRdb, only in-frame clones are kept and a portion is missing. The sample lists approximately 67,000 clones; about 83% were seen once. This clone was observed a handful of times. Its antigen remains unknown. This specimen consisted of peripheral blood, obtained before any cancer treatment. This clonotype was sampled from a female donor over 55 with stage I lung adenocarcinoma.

The CDR3 DNA is TGTGCTAGTGGTTTGACCGCGAACACTGAAGCTTTCTTT. It encodes CASGLTANTEAFF. This chain joins TRBV12-5 and TRBJ1-1; D gene uncertain. The V end was cut by 2 bases, the J end by 1 base, with 5 bases between. The CDR3 contains 13 residues. Germline CDR1 reads LGHNT; CDR2 reads FRNRAP.